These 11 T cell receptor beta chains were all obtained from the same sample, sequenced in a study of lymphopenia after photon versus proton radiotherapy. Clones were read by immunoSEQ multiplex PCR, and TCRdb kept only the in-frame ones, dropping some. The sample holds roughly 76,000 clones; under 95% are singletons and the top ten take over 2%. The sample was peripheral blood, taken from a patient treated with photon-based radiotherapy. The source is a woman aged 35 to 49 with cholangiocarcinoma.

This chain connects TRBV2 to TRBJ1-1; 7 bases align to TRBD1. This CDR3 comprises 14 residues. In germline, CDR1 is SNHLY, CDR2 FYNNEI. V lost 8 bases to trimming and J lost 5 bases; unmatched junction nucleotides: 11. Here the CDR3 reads CASGRTGGETEAFF. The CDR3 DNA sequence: TGTGCCAGCGGAAGGACAGGTGGTGAAACTGAAGCTTTCTTT.

CDR3 amino acids: CASGFDSHRAETQYF. In DNA, the CDR3 is TGTGCCAGCGGGTTTGACAGTCACCGAGCGGAGACCCAGTACTTC. The rearrangement joins TRBV28 to TRBJ2-5; perhaps TRBD1 as D (5 bases). Trimming stripped 8 bases from V and 5 bases from J, with 21 bases between. Germline CDR1 is MDHEN and CDR2 is SYDVKM. This CDR3 contains 15 residues.

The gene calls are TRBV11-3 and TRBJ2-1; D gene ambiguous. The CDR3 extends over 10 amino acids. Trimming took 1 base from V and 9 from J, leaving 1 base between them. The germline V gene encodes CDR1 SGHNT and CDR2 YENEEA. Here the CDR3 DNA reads TGTGCCAGCAGCTTAGCTGAGCAGTTCTTC. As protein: CASSLAEQFF.

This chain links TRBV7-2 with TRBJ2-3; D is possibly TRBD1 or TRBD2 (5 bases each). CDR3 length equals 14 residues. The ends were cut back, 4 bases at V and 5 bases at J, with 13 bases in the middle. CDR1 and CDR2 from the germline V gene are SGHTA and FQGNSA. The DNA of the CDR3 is TGTGCCAGCAGCTCAGGGACGACGGGAGATACGCAGTATTTT. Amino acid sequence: CASSSGTTGDTQYF.

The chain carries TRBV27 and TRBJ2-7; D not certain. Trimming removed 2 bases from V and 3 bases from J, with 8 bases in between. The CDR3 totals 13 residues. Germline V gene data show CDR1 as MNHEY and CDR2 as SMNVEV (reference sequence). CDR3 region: CASSLGRIYEQYF. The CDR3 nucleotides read TGTGCCAGCAGTTTAGGGCGGATCTACGAGCAGTACTTC.

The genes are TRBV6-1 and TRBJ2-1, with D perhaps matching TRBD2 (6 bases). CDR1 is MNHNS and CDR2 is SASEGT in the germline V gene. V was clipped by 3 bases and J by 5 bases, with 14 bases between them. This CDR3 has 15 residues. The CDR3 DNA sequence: TGTGCCAGCAGTGATTTAAGCGGGTTTGACAATGAGCAGTTCTTC. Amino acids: CASSDLSGFDNEQFF.

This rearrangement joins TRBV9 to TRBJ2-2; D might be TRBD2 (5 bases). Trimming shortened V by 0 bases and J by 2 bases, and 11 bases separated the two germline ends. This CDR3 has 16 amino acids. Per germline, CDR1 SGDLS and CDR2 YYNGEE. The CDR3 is CASSVGASPNTGELFF. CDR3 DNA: TGTGCCAGCAGCGTAGGGGCTAGCCCTAACACCGGGGAGCTGTTTTTT.

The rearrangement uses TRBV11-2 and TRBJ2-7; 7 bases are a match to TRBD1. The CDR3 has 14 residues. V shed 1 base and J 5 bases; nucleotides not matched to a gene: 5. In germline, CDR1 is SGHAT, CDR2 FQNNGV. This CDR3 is CASSLVGQSHEQYF. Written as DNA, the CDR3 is TGTGCCAGCAGCTTAGTGGGACAGTCCCACGAGCAGTACTTC.

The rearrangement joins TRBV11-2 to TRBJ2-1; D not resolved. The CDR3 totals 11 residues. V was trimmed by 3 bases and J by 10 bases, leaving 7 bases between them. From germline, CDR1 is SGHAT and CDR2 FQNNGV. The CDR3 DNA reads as TGTGCCAGCAGCTTCGGACCAGAGCAGTTCTTC. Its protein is CASSFGPEQFF.

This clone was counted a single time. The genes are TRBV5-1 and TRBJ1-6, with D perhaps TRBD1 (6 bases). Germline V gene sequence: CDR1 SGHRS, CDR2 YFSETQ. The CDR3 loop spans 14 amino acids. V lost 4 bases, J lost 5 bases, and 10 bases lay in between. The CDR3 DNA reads TGCGCCAGCAGCAGCGCAGGGGATAATTCACCCCTCCACTTT. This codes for CASSSAGDNSPLHF.

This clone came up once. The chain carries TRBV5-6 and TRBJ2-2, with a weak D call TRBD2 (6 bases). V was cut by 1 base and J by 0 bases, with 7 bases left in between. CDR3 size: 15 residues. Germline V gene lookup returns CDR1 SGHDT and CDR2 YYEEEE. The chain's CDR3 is CASSLRLANTGELFF. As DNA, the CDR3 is TGTGCCAGCAGCTTGAGACTAGCGAACACCGGGGAGCTGTTTTTT.